Listed below are T cell receptor beta chains from one sample, sequenced in a study of T cells in Graves' hyperthyroidism and ophthalmopathy. TCRdb re-analysed the multiplex PCR reads in MiXCR, keeping a single row per CDR3 protein. The sample has fewer than 350,000 distinct CDR3 sequences, about 21% seen once. Sequenced: blood. These TCRs come from a woman aged 45-65 years with Graves' hyperthyroidism. CDR3s include the opening cysteine and the closing phenylalanine or tryptophan. The D gene is left open where the match is weak. Clone size appears in some rows only: once, few, many, or a class for an expanded clone.

j_gene | d_gene | v_gene | abundance | CDR3aa | CDR3nt
TRBJ2-3 | NA | TRBV2 | NA | CASSGRLRLTDTQYF | TGTGCCAGCAGTGGTCGACTAAGACTCACAGATACGCAGTATTTT
TRBJ2-5 | NA | TRBV3-1 | many | CASSPGLIQETQYF | TGTGCCAGCAGCCCTGGACTCATCCAAGAGACCCAGTACTTC
TRBJ2-3 | TRBD2 | TRBV7-9 | NA | CASSWAGTITDTQYF | TGTGCCAGCAGCTGGGCGGGGACTATCACAGATACGCAGTATTTT
TRBJ2-7 | TRBD1 | TRBV5-1 | few | CASGFLPGQESYEQYF | TGCGCCAGCGGCTTCTTACCGGGACAGGAGTCCTACGAGCAGTACTTC
TRBJ2-2 | NA | TRBV30 | many | CAWSVRGVWTGELFF | TGTGCCTGGAGTGTCAGGGGGGTGTGGACCGGGGAGCTGTTTTTT
TRBJ2-3 | TRBD2 | TRBV9 | few | CASSVLAGGPEDTQYF | TGTGCCAGCAGCGTATTAGCGGGGGGGCCGGAAGATACGCAGTATTTT
TRBJ1-1 | TRBD1 | TRBV20-1 | many | CSARQGDTEAFF | TGCAGTGCTAGACAGGGGGACACTGAAGCTTTCTTT
TRBJ1-2 | NA | TRBV24-1 | many | CATSDRGHYGYTF | TGTGCCACCAGTGACAGAGGGCACTATGGCTACACCTTC
TRBJ2-5 | NA | TRBV19 | NA | CASSPGRTDGTQYF | TGTGCCAGTTCTCCAGGACGGACAGACGGGACCCAGTACTTC
TRBJ1-4 | NA | TRBV5-6 | many | CASSLEPIFNEKLFF | TGTGCCAGCAGCTTGGAGCCGATCTTTAATGAAAAACTGTTTTTT
TRBJ2-2 | TRBD2 | TRBV20-1 | many | CSASGGRGFTGELFF | TGCAGTGCCTCGGGGGGACGGGGGTTTACCGGGGAGCTGTTTTTT
TRBJ1-2 | NA | TRBV13 | NA | CAGSSSQGQPANYGYTF | TGTGCCGGCAGTTCCAGCCAGGGGCAACCAGCTAACTATGGCTACACCTTC
TRBJ2-7 | NA | TRBV28 | NA | CASSLGRNSEQYF | TGTGCCAGCAGTTTAGGTCGTAACTCCGAGCAGTACTTC
TRBJ2-7 | TRBD2 | TRBV20-1 | many | CSARDPGLAGGPYEQYF | TGCAGTGCTAGAGATCCGGGACTAGCGGGGGGGCCCTACGAGCAGTACTTC
TRBJ2-5 | TRBD2 | TRBV20-1 | NA | CSASSTSGGGSQETQYF | TGCAGTGCTAGTAGCACTAGCGGGGGGGGGAGCCAAGAGACCCAGTACTTC
TRBJ2-7 | NA | TRBV28 | many | CASRKGLGSYEQYF | TGTGCCAGCAGGAAGGGATTGGGCTCCTACGAGCAGTACTTC
TRBJ1-1 | NA | TRBV3-1 | many | CASSRGLLSITEAFF | TGTGCCAGCAGCCGTGGACTACTGAGTATCACTGAAGCTTTCTTT
TRBJ1-3 | NA | TRBV27 | NA | CASSTGQHSGNTIYF | TGTGCCAGCAGTACCGGGCAGCACTCTGGAAACACCATATATTTT
TRBJ2-2 | NA | TRBV19 | NA | CASSFGQNTGELFF | TGTGCCAGTAGTTTTGGACAGAACACCGGGGAGCTGTTTTTT
TRBJ1-3 | NA | TRBV5-1 | few | CASSPYSYGNTIYF | TGCGCCAGCAGCCCATACTCCTACGGAAACACCATATATTTT
TRBJ2-3 | TRBD2 | TRBV20-1 | many | CSAHPSGFGDTQYF | TGCAGTGCCCATCCTAGCGGGTTTGGAGATACGCAGTATTTT
TRBJ2-2 | NA | TRBV5-4 | many | CASSLAAGRANTGELFF | TGTGCCAGCAGCTTGGCCGCGGGTCGGGCGAACACCGGGGAGCTGTTTTTT
TRBJ1-1 | TRBD1 | TRBV25-1 | many | CASTEGGDRGLWNTEAFF | TGTGCCAGCACCGAAGGGGGGGACAGGGGGCTTTGGAACACTGAAGCTTTCTTT
TRBJ2-1 | TRBD2 | TRBV9 | many | CASSAEGTSVDNEQFF | TGTGCCAGCAGCGCAGAAGGGACTAGCGTAGACAATGAGCAGTTCTTC
TRBJ1-2 | TRBD1 | TRBV5-1 | NA | CASSSLDRAYGYTF | TGCGCCAGCAGCAGTTTGGACAGGGCCTATGGCTACACCTTC
TRBJ2-1 | TRBD2 | TRBV10-3 | NA | CAISGVAGNNNEQFF | TGTGCCATCAGTGGCGTAGCGGGGAATAATAATGAGCAGTTCTTC
TRBJ2-5 | TRBD1 | TRBV2 | NA | CASSVRDRGIQETQYF | TGTGCCAGCAGTGTACGGGACAGGGGTATCCAAGAGACCCAGTACTTC
TRBJ1-2 | NA | TRBV3-1 | NA | CASSQDNQGRGYTF | TGTGCCAGCAGCCAAGATAACCAGGGTAGGGGCTACACCTTC
TRBJ2-3 | NA | TRBV18 | many | CASSPPSRGTDTQYF | TGTGCCAGCTCACCACCCAGCAGGGGCACAGATACGCAGTATTTT
TRBJ2-7 | NA | TRBV20-1 | many | CSARARVSSYEQYF | TGCAGTGCTAGGGCCAGGGTAAGCTCCTACGAGCAGTACTTC
TRBJ2-7 | NA | TRBV6-1 | NA | CASSEDSRSYEQYF | TGTGCCAGCAGTGAAGACAGCCGCTCCTACGAGCAGTACTTC
TRBJ1-6 | NA | TRBV3-1 | few | CASSQDLGRLPSPLHF | TGTGCCAGCAGCCAAGATCTGGGCAGACTTCCTTCACCCCTCCACTTT
TRBJ1-1 | NA | TRBV7-3 | many | CASSLTGTGNTEAFF | TGTGCCAGCAGCCTAACCGGGACGGGGAACACTGAAGCTTTCTTT
TRBJ2-5 | TRBD2 | TRBV5-4 | few | CASTANRGVQETQYF | TGTGCCAGCACCGCGAACCGGGGGGTACAAGAGACCCAGTACTTC
TRBJ1-6 | NA | TRBV12-3/TRBV12-4 | many | CASSSLQGVSPLHF | TGTGCCAGCAGTTCTCTTCAGGGTGTTTCACCCCTCCACTTT
TRBJ2-7 | NA | TRBV19 | NA | CASSAGTATYEQYF | TGTGCCAGTAGCGCCGGGACGGCTACCTACGAGCAGTACTTC
TRBJ2-1 | TRBD2 | TRBV11-1 | many | CASSTGLAGGYNNEQFF | TGTGCCAGCAGCACCGGACTAGCGGGGGGGTACAACAATGAGCAGTTCTTC
TRBJ2-5 | NA | TRBV6-2/TRBV6-3 | NA | CASSYRNGETQYF | TGTGCCAGCAGTTATAGGAATGGAGAGACCCAGTACTTC
TRBJ2-2 | TRBD2 | TRBV2 | many | CASSDIASGRAGTGELFF | TGTGCCAGCAGTGATATTGCTAGCGGGAGGGCCGGGACCGGGGAGCTGTTTTTT